This TCR beta chain was recorded in a study of glioma-infiltrating T cells after dendritic cell vaccination. Across the whole study: Samples are from glioblastoma patients in Phase I and II dendritic cell vaccine trials. General study findings and limits: TCR clonality showed no direct relationship with survival.

Time point defined: after dendritic cell vaccination, including at tumor progression/relapse. All glioblastoma patients lacked an isocitrate dehydrogenase mutation. CDR3 size: 15 residues. V was pared by 2 bases and J by 7 bases, with 19 bases between. Germline V gives CDR1 SGHNT, CDR2 YYREEE (reference sequence). About this clone itself: What it binds is not known.

The immunoSEQ assay amplified TCRB CDR3 from up to 2 ug DNA. TCRdb keeps only in-frame clones here, not all; method: immunoSEQ multiplex PCR. Of roughly 100,000 clones detected, almost 90% appear once; the ten largest clones hold approximately 3%. The specimen comprised blood, sampled after dendritic cell vaccination. This receptor was identified in a human donor with glioblastoma. The J gene is TRBJ2-7, the V gene TRBV5-4; maybe TRBD1 (5 bases). CDR3 nucleotides: TGTGCCAGCAGCTTAACAGGCACGCGAGTGGGGGAGCAGTACTTC. It translates to CASSLTGTRVGEQYF.